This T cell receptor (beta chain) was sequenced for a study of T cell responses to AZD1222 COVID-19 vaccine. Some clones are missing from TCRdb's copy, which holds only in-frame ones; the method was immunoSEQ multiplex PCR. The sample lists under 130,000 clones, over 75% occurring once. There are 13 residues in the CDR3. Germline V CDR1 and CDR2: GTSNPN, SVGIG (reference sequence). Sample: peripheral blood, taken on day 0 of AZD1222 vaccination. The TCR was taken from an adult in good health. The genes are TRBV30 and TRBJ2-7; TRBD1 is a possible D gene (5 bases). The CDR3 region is CAGLQVNSYEQYF. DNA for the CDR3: TGTGCGGGGTTACAGGTAAACTCCTACGAGCAGTACTTC.